This T cell receptor beta chain was identified in a study of cytomegalovirus exposure and HLA in healthy donors. The CDR3 is 15 residues long. Germline lookup yields CDR1 SGHDN and CDR2 FVKESK. Trimming shortened V by 4 bases and J by 0 bases, and 10 bases separated the two germline ends. 60 Vbeta and 13 Jbeta primers were used in PCR. TCRdb's table, derived via immunoSEQ multiplex PCR, lists solely in-frame clones and lacks some. The repertoire consists of about 190,000 clones, with around four fifths occurring once and the leading ten covering approximately 1.8%. The chain employs TRBV14 and TRBJ2-1; perhaps TRBD2 as D (6 bases). Material for sequencing was PBMCs. This sequence was found in a man aged 35 to 55 in good health and CMV-seropositive. The chain's CDR3 is CASSPLGGSYNEQFF. For the CDR3, the DNA is TGTGCCAGCAGCCCCCTGGGGGGCTCCTACAATGAGCAGTTCTTC.